Given below is one T cell receptor (beta chain) in context. Germline loops: CDR1 MNHEY, CDR2 SVGAGI. V dropped 4 bases and J dropped 3 bases, with 12 bases sitting between them. CDR3 length: 14 amino acids. This entry belongs to a study of somatic mutations in cytotoxic T cells in rheumatoid arthritis. TCRdb keeps only in-frame clones here, not all; method: immunoSEQ multiplex PCR. The sample records about 10,000 clones, over 80% being singletons. The chain joins TRBV6-5 to TRBJ1-2, with D uncertain. The TCR originated in a woman aged 18 to 35 with rheumatoid arthritis. The sample consisted of CD8+ T cells sorted from blood. CDR3 nucleotides: TGTGCCAGCAGTTGGGGAGGGCGTCACTATGGCTACACCTTC. The encoded protein is CASSWGGRHYGYTF.